This is a list of T cell receptor beta chains from one sample in a study of T cells after yellow fever vaccination. TCRdb re-called the 5' RACE reads through MiXCR, storing one row per CDR3 protein. The sample lists over 250,000 distinct CDR3 sequences, about 4% occurring once. The material was PBMCs, obtained 5 days after the yellow fever booster vaccination. These receptors came from a man in his late teens or twenties who received the YFV17D yellow fever vaccine. Each CDR3 is given with its conserved first and last residue. Each record gives: J gene, clone size, V gene, D gene, CDR3 DNA, CDR3 protein. The D gene is left open where the match is weak. Size is stated for part of the rows, as once, few or many counts, or as a class when the clone is expanded.

TRBJ2-3 | many | TRBV6-6 | NA | TGTGCCAGCAGTTACAGGTATACGCAGTATTTT | CASSYRYTQYF
TRBJ1-1 | many | TRBV4-1 | TRBD1 | TGCGCCAGCAGACGGACAGGGGGGACCACTGAAGCTTTCTTT | CASRRTGGTTEAFF
TRBJ2-1 | NA | TRBV5-6 | NA | TGTGCCAGCAGCCTTCAGGATGAGCATTTCTTC | CASSLQDEHFF
TRBJ1-1 | many | TRBV6-5 | NA | TGTGCCAGCAGTTATATCAGGATCCGTCATCTCAACACTGAAGCTTTCTTT | CASSYIRIRHLNTEAFF
TRBJ1-2 | few | TRBV27 | TRBD1 | TGTGCCAGCAGTTTAACAGGGGGCGTCTATGGCTACACCTTC | CASSLTGGVYGYTF
TRBJ2-7 | many | TRBV4-2 | NA | TGTGCCAGCAGCCAAGATTTGGATTTCTACGAGCAGTACTTC | CASSQDLDFYEQYF
TRBJ2-5 | few | TRBV6-5 | TRBD2 | TGTGCCAGCAGTTACGGAGGACTAGCGGGGGGGTCAGAGACCCAGTACTTC | CASSYGGLAGGSETQYF
TRBJ2-3 | NA | TRBV7-9 | NA | TGTGCCAGCAGCCAGGGTACGCAGTATTTT | CASSQGTQYF
TRBJ1-3 | many | TRBV6-5 | TRBD1 | TGTGCCAGCAGTCCTGTCGGGACAGCGGGGGACACCATATATTTT | CASSPVGTAGDTIYF
TRBJ2-5 | many | TRBV27 | NA | TGTGCCAGCAGCCTAACAGGGAAGACCCAGTACTTC | CASSLTGKTQYF